This is a list of T cell receptor beta chains from one sample in a study of T-cell reconstitution after alpha-beta-depleted transplantation in children. TCRdb processed the PCR reads anew with MiXCR; each CDR3 protein has one entry. Among 130,000 or so distinct CDR3 sequences listed, about 9.6% were seen once. The specimen was PBMCs, mostly from graft donor cells, collected 180 days after TCRalphabeta/CD19-depleted stem cell transplant. Receptors were obtained from a girl less than two years old who had a stem cell transplant for combined immunodeficiency, so the T cells may come from the graft donor. Each CDR3 is given with its conserved first and last residue. Each record gives: V gene, J gene, CDR3 protein.

>TRBV7-9|TRBJ2-2
CATTSTGELFF
>TRBV5-1|TRBJ2-1
CASSLWGLAGAISSYNEQFF
>TRBV28|TRBJ1-5
CASSLSARGNQPQHF
>TRBV12-3/TRBV12-4|TRBJ2-5
CASRLGNQETQYF
>TRBV15|TRBJ2-3
CATSVYEGLADTQYF
>TRBV29-1|TRBJ2-7
CSTSGRLYEQYF
>TRBV2|TRBJ2-5
CASSGLNSGVQETQYF
>TRBV5-5|TRBJ1-4
CASSFDADWNEKLFF
>TRBV7-2|TRBJ1-6
CASSPRPYSPLHF
>TRBV4-3|TRBJ2-1
CASSHDRGLTYNEQFF
>TRBV29-1|TRBJ2-2
CSVEDLSAGGGTGELFF
>TRBV29-1|TRBJ2-7
CSVTTSGGHSYEQYF
>TRBV7-2|TRBJ2-2
CASSSGAGRRNTGELFF
>TRBV12-3/TRBV12-4|TRBJ2-7
CASTTGGTTGEQYF
>TRBV12-3/TRBV12-4|TRBJ2-1
CASSFVGEQFF
>TRBV20-1|TRBJ2-3
CSARVAGYIGGISCTDTQYF
>TRBV7-3|TRBJ2-1
CASSPTGGTYNEQFF
>TRBV5-6|TRBJ2-5
CASSLIWAPGGQETQYF
>TRBV12-3/TRBV12-4|TRBJ1-2
CASRLRGYGYTF
>TRBV6-2/TRBV6-3|TRBJ2-1
CASSYHRVLSYNEQFF
>TRBV5-1|TRBJ2-3
CASSLVLGATDTQYF
>TRBV14|TRBJ2-5
CASIQAIRFGTQYF
>TRBV6-4|TRBJ2-1
CASSDGASGVEQFF
>TRBV5-1|TRBJ2-7
CASSSAGLAGSSHEQYF
>TRBV7-2|TRBJ2-5
CASSLAWTHQETQYF
>TRBV30|TRBJ1-1
CASTRGGNTEAFF
>TRBV12-3/TRBV12-4|TRBJ2-4
CASSRWGLAKNIQYF